This T cell receptor (beta chain) emerged from a study of OX40 agonist ivuxolimab in advanced cancers. Background on the whole study: Ivuxolimab was an agonistic, fully human IgG2 monoclonal antibody directed against OX40 (CD134), a costimulatory receptor. In the dose-escalation cohort, 75% to 90% of patients were male, and the mean age was around 60 years with a range of about 20 to 90. Among the 50 to 55 dose-escalation patients, approximately 20 had hepatocellular carcinoma, 15 melanoma, 9 renal cell carcinoma and 9 head and neck cancer. Three dose-escalation patients achieved partial responses, one with hepatocellular carcinoma and two with cutaneous melanoma. Peripheral TCRbeta sequencing aimed to test whether ivuxolimab altered TCR sequence diversity and caused clonal T-cell expansion. The paper describes the monotherapy dose-escalation part (N ≈ 51 patients) of the phase I trial of ivuxolimab. Patients were allowed to have had prior anti-PD-1, anti-PD-L1 or anti-CTLA-4 therapy, and 40% of the dose-escalation patients had previously received checkpoint inhibitors. Intravenous ivuxolimab was administered to patients every 2 weeks at six dose levels: 0.01, 0.1, 0.3, 1.5, 3 and 10 mg/kg.

With respect to this clone: It has no known antigen specificity. No base quality information exists; no much larger clone differs at one position.

To sequence the TCRbeta CDR3 region, genomic DNA was isolated from the sorted cells. The immunoSEQ Assay was used for sequencing of TCRbeta CDR3 regions. TCRdb limited this immuneACCESS table to in-frame rearrangements with V and J called. A share of clones is missing; checked studies link under half to unresolved V genes, and the rest is unexplained. Within this sample are 50,000 to 75,000 clones, with 75% to 90% of them counted one time only. The ten largest clones capture around 1.9% of the sample. Sequences MDHEN (CDR1) and SYDVKM (CDR2) are obtained from the germline V gene. The CDR3 spans 15 residues, from the cysteine through the phenylalanine. Only CDR3 DNA remains: 45 bases, in frame from the first base. V is clipped by 7 bases and J by 0 bases, and the sequence between their germline boundaries is 10 bases long. The trial excluded patients who had a history of autoimmune disease or who were on systemic immunosuppression. Peripheral blood for TCR sequencing was collected from all dose cohorts at baseline, on cycle 4 day 1, and on cycle 7 day 1. The samples were drawn from a first-in-human, open-label, multicenter phase I dose-escalation trial of ivuxolimab. Adults with locally advanced or metastatic melanoma, renal cell, hepatocellular, or head and neck squamous cell carcinoma were enrolled in the trial. CD4+ and CD8+ T cells were sorted separately from peripheral blood before TCR sequencing.

Overall study results and their limits: After ivuxolimab, more expanded clones were found on average in CD8+ T cells than in CD4+ T cells. Low levels of normalized T-cell clonal expansion were also shown by some nonresponding patients. Which antigens the clonally expanded peripheral T cells were specific for was not determined. Partial responders in the 0.1-3.0 mg/kg groups had among the lowest normalized peripheral clonal expansion, especially among CD8+ T cells. At doses of 0.1 to 3.0 mg/kg, clonal expansion of both CD4+ and CD8+ blood T cells was observed from baseline to week 6.

The chain couples TRBV28 to TRBJ2-6; the D segment cannot be called with confidence. The receptor was derived from an adult with an advanced solid tumor such as melanoma, head and neck, liver or kidney cancer. The sample here was CD4+ or CD8+ T cells sorted from blood, taken in a trial of the OX40 agonist ivuxolimab. This receptor carries the CDR3 CASNPTSSGANVLTF. The DNA reads as follows: TGTGCCAGCAATCCAACAAGCTCTGGGGCCAACGTCCTGACTTTC.